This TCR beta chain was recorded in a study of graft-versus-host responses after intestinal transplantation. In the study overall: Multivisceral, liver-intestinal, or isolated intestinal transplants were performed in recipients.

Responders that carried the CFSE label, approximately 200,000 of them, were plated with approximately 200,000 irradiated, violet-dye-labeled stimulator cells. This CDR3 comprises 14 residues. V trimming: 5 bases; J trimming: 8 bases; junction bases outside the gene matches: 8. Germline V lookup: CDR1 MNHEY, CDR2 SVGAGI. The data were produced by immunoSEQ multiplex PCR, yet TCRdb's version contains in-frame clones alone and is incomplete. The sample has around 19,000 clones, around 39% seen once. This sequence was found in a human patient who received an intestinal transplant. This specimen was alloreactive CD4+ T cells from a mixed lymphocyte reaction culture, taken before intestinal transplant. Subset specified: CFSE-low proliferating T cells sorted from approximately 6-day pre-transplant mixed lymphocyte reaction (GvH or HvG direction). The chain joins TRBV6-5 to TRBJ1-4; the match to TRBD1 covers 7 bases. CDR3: CASSEGQLREKLFF. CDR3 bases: TGTGCCAGCAGTGAGGGACAGCTCCGGGAAAAACTGTTTTTT.